These 32 T cell receptor beta chains came from one sample sequenced in a study of T cell clonality in common variable immunodeficiency. General study findings and limits: Fewer deletions and N-nucleotide insertions were reportedly seen in common variable immunodeficiency TCR beta sequences.

These receptors have no known antigen. The method was immunoSEQ multiplex PCR; TCRdb's version includes in-frame clones alone and lacks a portion of them. Observed in the sample are some 11,000 clones, none of them singletons. The sequenced material came from peripheral blood mononuclear cells. These receptors all stem from a human donor with common variable immunodeficiency.

The table lists this clone with a few counts. Partial CDR3 DNA: TGCAGTGCGATAAAGCCGGGACAGGGCTACGAG. Protein product: CSAIKPGQGYE. The full CDR3 protein reads CSAIKPGQGYEQYF. This chain uses TRBV20-1 with TRBJ2-7; 9 positions match TRBD1. The observed sequence ends 3 residues before the CDR3 terminus, with the missing tail filled in from the germline J gene. Germline V lookup: CDR1 DFQATT, CDR2 SNEGSKA (reference sequence). Trimming at V came to 6 bases and at J to 3 bases, leaving 9 bases not matched to a gene. The CDR3 consists of 14 residues.

The CDR3 loop is CASSYSFKNSNQPQHF. The DNA read from the CDR3 is TGTGCCAGCAGTTACTCTTTTAAAAATAGCAATCAGCCC. The genes are TRBV6-2 or TRBV6-3 and TRBJ1-5; D uncertain. Coverage ceases 3 residues before the CDR3 finishes, and the germline J gene fills in the end. From germline, CDR1 is MNHEY and CDR2 SVGEGT. The V end lost 0 bases, the J end lost 0 bases, and 9 bases lay between the germline ends. The CDR3 has 16 amino acids.

The sample holds a few counts of this clone. Read sequence stops 3 residues before the CDR3 end, and the germline J gene provides the missing end. J is TRBJ1-4 and V is TRBV19; D call uncertain. The CDR3 covers 11 residues. V lost 9 bases to trimming and J lost 5 bases, with 7 bases between them. Per germline, CDR1 LNHDA and CDR2 SQIVND (reference sequence). Here the CDR3 reads CASGLNEKLFF. The part of the CDR3 DNA that was read is TGTGCCAGCGGGTTAAATGAAAAA.

Of note for this clone: The read comes to an end 3 residues before the CDR3 does, leaving the germline J gene to fill in the end. V is TRBV19 and J is TRBJ2-1, with D tentatively TRBD2 (6 bases). The CDR3 is 15 amino acids. V shed 5 bases and J shed 4 bases, with 15 bases lying between them. CDR1 is LNHDA, CDR2 SQIVND, per germline (reference sequence). The CDR3 loop reads CASSAPGLRYNEQFF. The sequenced CDR3 bases are TGTGCCAGTAGTGCACCGGGACTTAGGTACAATGAG.

Concerning this clone itself: The sequenced fragment ends 3 residues before the CDR3 boundary, so the rest is inferred from the germline J gene. V and J are TRBV19 and TRBJ1-5; D not resolved. The germline V and J ends were trimmed by 4 bases and 0 bases, with 10 bases remaining between them. The CDR3 totals 15 residues. Germline-derived CDR1 and CDR2 are LNHDA and SQIVND (reference sequence). The covered CDR3 bases are TGTGCCAGTAGTACCCCCCGGTTTAGCAATCAGCCC. This sequence encodes CASSTPRFSNQP. The full CDR3 reads CASSTPRFSNQPQHF. Full variable domain (rest looked up from reference TRBV19 and TRBJ1-5): DGGITQSPKYLFRKEGQNVTLSCEQNLNHDAMYWYRQDPGQGLRLIYYSQIVNDFQKGDIAEGYSVSREKKESFPLTVTSAQKNPTAFYLCASSTPRFSNQPQHFGDGTRLSIL.

This clone was seen ten or more times. The observed sequence ends 3 residues before the CDR3 terminus, with the missing tail filled in from the germline J gene. This chain connects TRBV10-3 to TRBJ2-1; D is possibly TRBD1 (6 bases). CDR3 size: 15 residues. Trimming took 6 bases from V and 4 from J, leaving 16 bases between them. Per the germline V gene, CDR1 is ENHRY and CDR2 is SYGVKD. CDR3 DNA (partial): TGTGCCATCAGCTTTCAGGGGAGAGAATACAATGAG. Translated, it gives CAISFQGREYNE. The whole CDR3 region reads CAISFQGREYNEQFF.

About this clone itself: The CDR3 end lies 3 residues beyond the end of the read and is filled in from the germline J gene. V usage is TRBV6-2 or TRBV6-3 and J usage is TRBJ2-1, with TRBD2 matching over 8 bases. V trimming: 5 bases; J trimming: 0 bases; junction bases outside the gene matches: 3. Germline V gene sequence: CDR1 MNHEY, CDR2 SVGEGT. The CDR3 has 15 amino acids. The DNA read from the CDR3 is TGTGCCAGCAGTCGCGGGGGGAGCTCCTACAATGAG. Residues: CASSRGGSSYNE. The full CDR3 protein reads CASSRGGSSYNEQFF.

This clone was recorded a few times. The sequence runs out 3 residues before the end of the CDR3; the remainder is reconstructed from the germline J gene. This rearrangement joins TRBV18 to TRBJ1-1, with 9 positions matching TRBD1. This CDR3 contains 15 residues. Germline-derived CDR1 and CDR2 are KGHSH and LQKENI. After removal of 0 bases from V and 4 bases from J, the junction contained 3 bases not matched to a gene. The covered CDR3 bases are TGTGCCAGCTCACCACCGACAGGGGGGAGCACTGAA. Translation: CASSPPTGGSTE. The complete CDR3 protein is CASSPPTGGSTEAFF.

Turning to this clone: The read gets to within 3 residues of the CDR3 end, and the germline J gene fills in the rest. This chain connects TRBV5-1 to TRBJ2-1, with 7 bases lining up with TRBD2. CDR3 size: 16 residues. Germline assignment: CDR1 SGHRS and CDR2 YFSETQ. V lost 4 bases, J lost 2 bases, and 9 bases stayed unmatched. CDR3 DNA (partial): TGCGCCAGCAGCACGAACGGGGGGTTCGCCTACAATGAG. Translation gives CASSTNGGFAYNE. The entire CDR3 reads CASSTNGGFAYNEQFF.

This clone was detected only a few times. The CDR3 extends 3 residues past the end of the read, so its final part is completed from the germline J gene. The V call is TRBV19, the J call TRBJ1-2, with TRBD1 identical over 10 bases. There are 17 residues in the CDR3. Germline-derived CDR1 and CDR2 are LNHDA and SQIVND (reference sequence). With V trimmed by 0 bases and J by 2 bases, 6 bases remained unmatched. This chain's CDR3 is CASSIDPGTGANYGYTF. CDR3 DNA, as far as it was read: TGTGCCAGTAGTATAGATCCCGGGACAGGGGCAAACTATGGC.

Turning to this clone: The read terminates 3 residues ahead of where the CDR3 ends, so the germline J gene completes it. The chain is built from TRBV6-2 or TRBV6-3 and TRBJ1-2; the D gene is possibly TRBD1 (6 bases). CDR3 length: 14 amino acids. Germline-derived CDR1 and CDR2 are MNHEY and SVGEGT. Trimming took 6 bases from V and 5 from J, leaving 16 bases between them. The part of the CDR3 DNA that was read is TGTGCCAGCAGCTACCACGACAGGAGATATGGC. As protein: CASSYHDRRYG. Given in full, the CDR3 is CASSYHDRRYGYTF.

This clone was seen a handful of times. The CDR3 is cut off 3 residues early in the read; its end comes from the germline J gene. The rearrangement joins TRBV2 to TRBJ2-7; TRBD1 agrees at 7 bases. The ends lost 7 bases at V and 2 bases at J; junction bases unmatched: 8. Germline values: CDR1 SNHLY, CDR2 FYNNEI. This CDR3 is built from 14 residues. CDR3 region: CASTLDRRTYEQYF. CDR3 DNA, as far as it was read: TGTGCCAGCACCCTGGACAGGAGGACCTACGAG. Full variable domain (missing parts from reference TRBV2 and TRBJ2-7): EPEVTQTPSHQVTQMGQEVILRCVPISNHLYFYWYRQILGQKVEFLVSFYNNEISEKSEIFDDQFSVERPDGSNFTLKIRSTKLEDSAMYFCASTLDRRTYEQYFGPGTRLTVT.

Comment on this clone: The CDR3 end falls 3 residues outside the read, so it is completed with the germline J gene. The V call is TRBV6-2 or TRBV6-3, the J call TRBJ2-7, with 9 bases that match TRBD1. Looked up from germline, CDR1 is MNHEY and CDR2 is SVGEGT. V was clipped by 7 bases and J by 6 bases; unmatched bases: 4. The CDR3 has 12 amino acids. The CDR3 loop is CASTRTGVEQYF. The CDR3 DNA, read in part, is TGTGCCAGCACCAGGACAGGGGTCGAG.

A few counts support this clone. Read data end 3 residues before the CDR3 end; the end is taken from the germline J gene. The V call is TRBV5-1, the J call TRBJ1-2; 9 bases line up with TRBD1. With 4 bases clipped from V and 0 bases from J, the junction kept 10 bases outside the gene matches. Germline CDR1 SGHRS, CDR2 YFSETQ. This CDR3 has 17 amino acids. The covered CDR3 bases are TGCGCCAGCAGCAACTTCCGGGACAGGGCTTCTAACTATGGC. This encodes CASSNFRDRASNYG. In full, the CDR3 reads CASSNFRDRASNYGYTF.

A few counts support this clone. The CDR3 end falls 3 residues outside the read, so it is completed with the germline J gene. The rearrangement joins TRBV7-2 to TRBJ1-4; TRBD1 matches at 7 bases. Germline CDR1 and CDR2: SGHTA and FQGNSA. CDR3 length: 14 amino acids. The CDR3 bases that were read are TGTGCCAGCAGCTTAGGCCAGGGGGAGATGGAA. Protein sequence: CASSLGQGEME. The full CDR3 sequence reads CASSLGQGEMELFF.

This clone appeared a few times. With the read ending 3 residues before the CDR3 end, the germline J gene is used to fill in that end. The rearrangement joins TRBV18 to TRBJ2-3; 8 bases agree with TRBD1. Germline CDR1 is KGHSH and CDR2 is LQKENI. The J segment lost 6 bases and the V segment lost 5 bases, leaving 10 bases of the junction unmatched. CDR3 length equals 15 residues. This CDR3 is CASSSPADRDDTQYF. The sequenced CDR3 bases are TGTGCCAGCTCATCCCCAGCGGACAGGGATGATACG.

Points on this clone: Read sequence stops 3 residues before the CDR3 end, and the germline J gene provides the missing end. The genes are TRBV20-1 and TRBJ2-7, with D possibly being TRBD2 (5 bases). The V gene's germline CDR1 is DFQATT and CDR2 SNEGSKA (reference sequence). This CDR3 has 13 residues. Trimming removed 5 bases at V and 1 base at J, with 12 bases between. The CDR3 DNA, read in part, is TGCAGTGCTCAAGCGGACCCGTCCTACGAG. Its protein product is CSAQADPSYE. The full CDR3 reads CSAQADPSYEQYF.

This clone was observed a few times. The observed sequence ends 3 residues before the CDR3 terminus, with the missing tail filled in from the germline J gene. The genes are TRBV2 and TRBJ1-2; 9 nucleotides align to TRBD1. Per germline, CDR1 SNHLY and CDR2 FYNNEI. CDR3 length equals 13 residues. With V trimmed by 7 bases and J by 3 bases, 3 bases remained unmatched. CDR3 sequence reads: CASTRDRDYGYTF. Incomplete CDR3 DNA: TGTGCCAGCACCCGGGACAGGGACTATGGC.

Turning to this clone: The CDR3 goes on 3 residues after the read ends, and that part is filled in from the germline J gene. V usage is TRBV5-1 and J usage is TRBJ2-2; tentatively, D is TRBD1 (6 bases). The ends were cut back, 0 bases at V and 9 bases at J, with 12 bases in the middle. The CDR3 contains 14 residues. The V gene's germline CDR1 is SGHRS and CDR2 YFSETQ. The covered CDR3 bases are TGCGCCAGCAGCTTGGGACAGGTCGGTAGGGAG. Translating gives CASSLGQVGRE. The complete CDR3 reads CASSLGQVGRELFF.

With respect to this clone: The read comes to an end 3 residues before the CDR3 does, leaving the germline J gene to fill in the end. The chain employs TRBV7-9 and TRBJ1-2; the D is unclear. CDR1 SEHNR and CDR2 FQNEAQ come from the germline V gene (reference sequence). The CDR3 totals 14 residues. Trimming shortened V by 2 bases and J by 5 bases, and 12 bases separated the two germline ends. Incomplete CDR3 DNA: TGTGCCAGCAGCTTAAACAGTATAAGTTATGGC. Residues: CASSLNSISYG. The CDR3 reads in full as CASSLNSISYGYTF.

By share of the sample, this clone is medium-sized. The read gets to within 3 residues of the CDR3 end, and the germline J gene fills in the rest. The chain recombines TRBV18 with TRBJ2-3; 7 nucleotides align to TRBD1. There are 15 residues in the CDR3. The germline gives CDR1 KGHSH, CDR2 LQKENI. J was trimmed by 0 bases and V by 2 bases; bases with no gene match: 2. CDR3 region: CASSPWDRSTDTQYF. Incomplete CDR3 DNA: TGTGCCAGCTCACCATGGGACAGAAGCACAGATACG.

This clone was detected only a few times. The read finishes 3 residues shy of the CDR3 end, and the germline J gene is used to complete it. V and J are TRBV30 and TRBJ2-7; D unresolved. This CDR3 comprises 11 residues. V was clipped by 5 bases and J by 1 base, with 6 bases between them. Per germline, CDR1 GTSNPN and CDR2 SVGIG (reference sequence). The CDR3 DNA, read in part, is TGTGCCTGGTCAGCGTCCTACGAG. Amino acid sequence: CAWSASYE. The whole CDR3 protein is CAWSASYEQYF.

The table lists this clone with a few counts. The CDR3 end lies 3 residues beyond the end of the read and is filled in from the germline J gene. The chain combines TRBV18 with TRBJ1-2, with D perhaps matching TRBD1 (6 bases). The length of the CDR3 is 14 residues. The V gene's germline CDR1 is KGHSH and CDR2 LQKENI. V lost 4 bases and J lost 3, with 12 bases in between. The sequenced CDR3 bases are TGTGCCAGCTCACTGGACGGGGGGCACTATGGC. Amino acids: CASSLDGGHYG. The CDR3 in its entirety is CASSLDGGHYGYTF.

This clone showed up just a few times. The read halts 3 residues ahead of the CDR3 end, with the missing end drawn from the germline J gene. This chain joins TRBV13 and TRBJ2-1; 12 nucleotides agree with TRBD2. The CDR3 contains 15 residues. Germline CDR1 reads PRHDT; CDR2 reads FYEKMQ (reference sequence). J lost 9 bases, V lost 5 bases, and 8 bases had no gene match. CDR3 protein: CASSHRTSGDGEQFF. CDR3 DNA, as far as it was read: TGTGCCAGCAGCCACAGGACTAGCGGGGACGGTGAG.

This clone turned up a few times. The CDR3 here is CASKTGSADTQYF. The DNA read from the CDR3 is TGTGCCAGTAAGACAGGGAGCGCAGATACG. This chain joins TRBV19 and TRBJ2-3; 7 bases align to TRBD1. The read ends 3 residues early relative to the CDR3; the germline J gene fills the gap. This CDR3 contains 13 residues. The V and J ends lost 7 bases and 4 bases, in that order; junction bases with no gene match: 5. CDR1 is LNHDA and CDR2 is SQIVND in the germline V gene (reference sequence).

This clone is medium-sized (0.01 to 0.1%). Coverage ceases 3 residues before the CDR3 finishes, and the germline J gene fills in the end. V gene TRBV4-1 combines with J gene TRBJ2-5; D is undetermined. Per germline, CDR1 MGHRA and CDR2 YSYEKL. Trimming took 5 bases from V and 7 from J, leaving 14 bases between them. There are 13 residues in the CDR3. CDR3 DNA, as far as it was read: TGCGCCAGCAGCTCCGAGCCTAGTAGGACC. As protein: CASSSEPSRT. The full CDR3 protein is CASSSEPSRTQYF.

This clone was recorded at least ten times. The read terminates 3 residues ahead of where the CDR3 ends, so the germline J gene completes it. The gene calls are TRBV5-4 and TRBJ1-2; D may be TRBD1 (6 bases). Germline V CDR1 and CDR2: SGHNT, YYREEE (reference sequence). This CDR3 comprises 13 residues. Deletions cut 4 bases from V and 2 bases from J, with 9 bases between. Here the CDR3 reads CASSPDRNYGYTF. The part of the CDR3 DNA that was read is TGTGCCAGCAGCCCGGACAGAAACTATGGC.

With respect to this clone: The read is 3 residues too short to cover the CDR3 end, so that end is filled in from the germline J gene. The chain combines TRBV23-1 with TRBJ2-7; D gene ambiguous. TRBV23-1 is noted as an ORF with a role that remains uncertain. The CDR3 covers 15 residues. Trimming took 6 bases from V and 0 from J, leaving 15 bases between them. CDR3 bases read: TGCGCCAGCAGCCGGAATAATGCTAGCTCCTACGAG. This sequence encodes CASSRNNASSYE. The whole CDR3 sequence is CASSRNNASSYEQYF.

About this clone: Read sequence stops 3 residues before the CDR3 end, and the germline J gene provides the missing end. The rearrangement links TRBV7-2 to TRBJ2-3; D perhaps matches TRBD2 (6 bases). The CDR3 runs 15 residues. Germline V CDR1 and CDR2: SGHTA, FQGNSA. Trimming stripped 5 bases from V and 8 bases from J, with 20 bases between. The CDR3 bases that were read are TGTGCCAGCAGCCACTACTCGGAGGCGCGGGGTACG. Residues: CASSHYSEARGT. The full CDR3 reads CASSHYSEARGTQYF.

This clone was found a few times. The DNA ends 3 residues before the CDR3 does, and the rest of the CDR3 is filled in from the germline J gene. The chain uses TRBV20-1 and TRBJ2-7; 11 nucleotides agree with TRBD1. This CDR3 contains 14 residues. Germline V gives CDR1 DFQATT, CDR2 SNEGSKA (reference sequence). J gave up 4 bases and V 3 bases, and 5 bases lay outside the gene matches. Partial CDR3 DNA: TGCAGTGCTAGGGGACAGGGGGGAAAGTACGAG. Translation gives CSARGQGGKYE. The entire CDR3 reads CSARGQGGKYEQYF.

This clone was seen more than once but under ten times. The DNA ends 3 residues before the CDR3 does, and the rest of the CDR3 is filled in from the germline J gene. The chain carries TRBV7-9 and TRBJ2-3; 7 bases match TRBD2. Trimming at V came to 1 base and at J to 2 bases, leaving 3 bases not matched to a gene. The CDR3 is 15 amino acids. Per germline, CDR1 SEHNR and CDR2 FQNEAQ (reference sequence). The part of the CDR3 DNA that was read is TGTGCCAGCAGCTTAGAGGCGGGGGACACAGATACG. Translation gives CASSLEAGDTDT. Given in full, the CDR3 is CASSLEAGDTDTQYF.

This clone showed up just a few times. The read falls 3 residues short of the CDR3 end, and the missing part is taken from the germline J gene. This rearrangement joins TRBV5-1 to TRBJ2-1, with TRBD2 matching over 10 bases. The CDR3 runs to 18 residues. CDR1 and CDR2 (germline): SGHRS, YFSETQ. V lost 2 bases, J lost 6 bases, and 14 bases stayed unmatched. CDR3 loop: CASSFSWASGGVGNEQFF. Incomplete CDR3 DNA: TGCGCCAGCAGCTTTTCCTGGGCCAGCGGGGGGGTCGGCAATGAG.